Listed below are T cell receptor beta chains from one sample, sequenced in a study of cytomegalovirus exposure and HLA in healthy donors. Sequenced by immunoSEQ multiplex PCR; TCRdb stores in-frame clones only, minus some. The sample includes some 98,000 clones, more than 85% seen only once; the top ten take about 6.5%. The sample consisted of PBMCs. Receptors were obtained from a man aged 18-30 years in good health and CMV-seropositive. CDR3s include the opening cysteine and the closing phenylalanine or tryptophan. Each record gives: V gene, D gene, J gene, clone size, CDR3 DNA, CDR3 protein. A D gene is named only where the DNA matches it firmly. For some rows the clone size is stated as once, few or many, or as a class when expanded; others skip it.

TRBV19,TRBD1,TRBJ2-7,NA,TGTGCCAGTAGTACGAGGACAGGGGTAAACGAGCAGTACTTC,CASSTRTGVNEQYF
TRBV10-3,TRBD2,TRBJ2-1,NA,TGTGCCACCCGTGGCGCGGGAGGCAACAATGAGCAGTTCTTC,CATRGAGGNNEQFF
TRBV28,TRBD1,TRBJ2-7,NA,TGTGCCAGCAGTTTACCTGGTTCGACAGGGGGAACCTACGAGCAGTACTTC,CASSLPGSTGGTYEQYF
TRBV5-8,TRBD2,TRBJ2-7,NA,TGTGCCAGCACCTTTAGCGGGAGGGCGTCCTACGAGCAGTACTTC,CASTFSGRASYEQYF
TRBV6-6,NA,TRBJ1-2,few,TGTGCCAGCAGTGATCCGGGACAAGACTATGGCTACACCTTC,CASSDPGQDYGYTF
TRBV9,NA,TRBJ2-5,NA,TGTGCCAGCAGCGTAGATGGCAGGGCCCAGTACTTC,CASSVDGRAQYF
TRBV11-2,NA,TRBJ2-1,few,TGTGCCAGCAGCTTAGATCAGGGCGGCACGAGCTCCTACAATGAGCAGTTCTTC,CASSLDQGGTSSYNEQFF
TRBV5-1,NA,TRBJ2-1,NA,TGCGCCAGCAGCCTTGTGGGGGGGGCGGTGGACTATGAGCAGTTCTTC,CASSLVGGAVDYEQFF
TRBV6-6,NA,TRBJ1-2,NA,TGTGCCAGCAGCGCCGAAGAAGGGGTTCGTGGAGGCTACACCTTC,CASSAEEGVRGGYTF
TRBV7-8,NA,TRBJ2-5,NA,TGTGCCAGCAGCTTAAGCCGCGCTTGGGAAGGGGGTGGGGCCCAAGAGACCCAGTACTTC,CASSLSRAWEGGGAQETQYF
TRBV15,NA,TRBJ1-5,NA,TGTGCCACCCGAGATAGCAATCAGCCCCAGCATTTT,CATRDSNQPQHF
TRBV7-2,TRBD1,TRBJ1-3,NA,TGTGCCAGCAGCTTAGTCACAGGGGTTGGAAACACCATATATTTT,CASSLVTGVGNTIYF
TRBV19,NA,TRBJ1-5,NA,TGTGCCTCAACCCCGGGAGGTAGCCGCCTTCCCCAGCATTTT,CASTPGGSRLPQHF
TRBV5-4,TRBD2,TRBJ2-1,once,TGTGCCAGCAGCTCCCCGGGACTAGCTTTTCGAGAGCAGTTCTTC,CASSSPGLAFREQFF
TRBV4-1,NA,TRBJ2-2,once,TGCGCCAGCAGCCAAGTAAGACTTACGGGGGAGCTGTTTTTT,CASSQVRLTGELFF
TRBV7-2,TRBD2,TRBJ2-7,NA,TGTGCCAGCAGCTTAGGGGGGGGTTCACCGTACGAGCAGTACTTC,CASSLGGGSPYEQYF
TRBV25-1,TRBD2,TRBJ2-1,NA,TGTGCCAGCAGTGATCCGCCTAGCGGCAACAATGAGCAGTTCTTC,CASSDPPSGNNEQFF
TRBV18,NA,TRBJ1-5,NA,TGTGCCAGCTCACTGGCAGGCGGGGATCAGCCCCAGCATTTT,CASSLAGGDQPQHF
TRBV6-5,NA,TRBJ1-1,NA,TGTGCCAGCAGTTACGGTTTCGGGGGCACTGAAGCTTTCTTT,CASSYGFGGTEAFF
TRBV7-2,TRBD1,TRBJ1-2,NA,TGTGCCAGCAGCTTGGGACAGGTCGCTAACTATGGCTACACCTTC,CASSLGQVANYGYTF
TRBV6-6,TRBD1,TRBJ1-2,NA,TGTGCCAGCAGTTACGGGGACAGCACTAACTATGGCTACACCTTC,CASSYGDSTNYGYTF
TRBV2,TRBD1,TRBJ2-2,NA,TGTGCCAGCAGTTGGACAGGGGGCGCATCAGGGGAGCTGTTTTTT,CASSWTGGASGELFF
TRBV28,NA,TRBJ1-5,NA,TGTGCCAGCAGCATAACAGGGATAGGTCAGCCCCAGCATTTT,CASSITGIGQPQHF
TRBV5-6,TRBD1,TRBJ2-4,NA,TGTGCCAGCCGGACGCCGACCGGGACAGGCGACAAAAACATTCAGTACTTC,CASRTPTGTGDKNIQYF
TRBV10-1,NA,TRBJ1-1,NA,TGCGCCTTGCAGGGGCTTTCTAGCACTGAAGCTTTCTTT,CALQGLSSTEAFF
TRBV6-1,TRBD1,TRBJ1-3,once,TGTGCCAGCTTCGGACAGGGTGGAAACACCATATATTTT,CASFGQGGNTIYF
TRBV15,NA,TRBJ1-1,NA,TGTGCCACCAGACAGGGAGTGGACACTGAAGCTTTCTTT,CATRQGVDTEAFF
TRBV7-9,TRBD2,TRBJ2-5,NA,TGTGCCAGCAGCTTATTTCGCGGGGGAGGCGTGCGGACCCAGTACTTC,CASSLFRGGGVRTQYF
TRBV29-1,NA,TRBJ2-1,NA,TGCAGCGGGCTGACAGGAAGTGAGCAGTTCTTC,CSGLTGSEQFF
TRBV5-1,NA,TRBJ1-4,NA,TGCGCCAGCAGCCTAAGAACCGGGGGGTCAGAAAAACTGTTTTTT,CASSLRTGGSEKLFF
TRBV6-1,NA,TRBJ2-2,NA,TGTGCCAGCAGTGCGTCGGTTGCCGGGGAGCTGTTTTTT,CASSASVAGELFF
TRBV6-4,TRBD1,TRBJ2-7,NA,TGTGCCAGCGAAACCCGGACAGGGAACTCCTACGAGCAGTACTTC,CASETRTGNSYEQYF
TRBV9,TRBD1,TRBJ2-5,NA,TGTGCCAGCAGCGCACCGGGACAGGGGTGGGGGACCCAGTACTTC,CASSAPGQGWGTQYF
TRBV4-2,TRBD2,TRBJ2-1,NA,TGTGCCAGCAGCCAAGCCGGGACTAGCAACAACAATGAGCAGTTCTTC,CASSQAGTSNNNEQFF
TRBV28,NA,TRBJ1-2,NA,TGTGCCAGCAGTTTTAAATATGGCTACACCTTC,CASSFKYGYTF
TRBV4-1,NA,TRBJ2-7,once,TGCGCCAGCAGCCACCGACAGGGAGGTACCTACGAGCAGTACTTC,CASSHRQGGTYEQYF
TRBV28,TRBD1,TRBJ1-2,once,TGTGCCATCGATGGCGTCAACAGGGGAGGCTATGGCTACACCTTC,CAIDGVNRGGYGYTF
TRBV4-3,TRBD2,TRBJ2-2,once,TGCGCCAGCAAGGCAGCGGGAGTTAACACCGGGGAGCTGTTTTTT,CASKAAGVNTGELFF
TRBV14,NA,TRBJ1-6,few,TGTGCCAGCAGCCAAGTGAGGGCTGTTAACCTCCACTTT,CASSQVRAVNLHF
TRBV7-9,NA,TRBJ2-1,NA,TGTGCCAGCAGCCCGGTGCCGTTCTTC,CASSPVPFF
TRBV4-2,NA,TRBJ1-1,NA,TGTGCCAGCAGCCAAGTGGGGCAGGGGTACACTGAAGCTTTCTTT,CASSQVGQGYTEAFF
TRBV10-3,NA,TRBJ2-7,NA,TGTGCCATGAGCCGGGACATATCCGAGCAGTACTTC,CAMSRDISEQYF
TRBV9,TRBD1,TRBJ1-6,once,TGTGCCAGCAGCGTAGACGGGACAGGGGGTGCAAATTCACCCCTCCACTTT,CASSVDGTGGANSPLHF
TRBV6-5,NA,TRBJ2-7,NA,TGTGCCAGCAGTTTGCGTGGTACGTACGAGCAGTACTTC,CASSLRGTYEQYF
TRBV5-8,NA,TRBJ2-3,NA,TGTGCCAGCAGCTTGGGTCGGGTAACTAGCACAGATACGCAGTATTTT,CASSLGRVTSTDTQYF
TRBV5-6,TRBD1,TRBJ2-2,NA,TGTGCCAGCAGCTTGGCAGGTGAACCCGGGACAGGGGGGATCGGGGAGCTGTTTTTT,CASSLAGEPGTGGIGELFF
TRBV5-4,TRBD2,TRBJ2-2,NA,TGTGCCAGCAGCTCCGGGACTAGCAACGGGGAGCTGTTTTTT,CASSSGTSNGELFF
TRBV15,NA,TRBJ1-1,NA,TGTGCCACCAGCAGAGGGAGAATGAACACTGAAGCTTTCTTT,CATSRGRMNTEAFF
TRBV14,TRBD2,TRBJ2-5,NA,TGTGCCAGCAGCCAAGGAAAGGTGCTTTGGGCTAGCGGTCAAGAGACCCAGTACTTC,CASSQGKVLWASGQETQYF